Below, 27 T cell receptor beta chains from the same sample are listed, as sequenced in a study of cytomegalovirus exposure and HLA in healthy donors. The PCR used 60 Vbeta and 13 Jbeta primers. Method: immunoSEQ multiplex PCR; TCRdb's copy keeps in-frame clones and lacks some. The table has 100,000 to 150,000 clones, around 70% seen once. Sample: PBMCs. The receptors shown here come from a woman aged 55-70 years in good health and CMV-seropositive.

The CDR3 nucleotides are TGTGCCAGCAGCTTCCGACAGGGGGGACCCTACGAGCAGTACTTC. This codes for CASSFRQGGPYEQYF. The chain links TRBV5-4 to TRBJ2-7, with 9 bases aligning to TRBD1. Germline lookup yields CDR1 SGHNT and CDR2 YYREEE (reference sequence). This CDR3 has 15 residues. V was clipped by 2 bases and J by 2 bases; unmatched bases: 5.

The chain joins TRBV11-3 to TRBJ2-3, with a possible D match to TRBD2 (5 bases). Germline V gives CDR1 SGHNT, CDR2 YENEEA. The CDR3 length is 17 residues. V lost 5 bases and J 3 bases, leaving 21 bases between the germline ends. The CDR3 sequence is CASSTPKDGKRTDTQYF. The CDR3 coding sequence is TGTGCCAGCAGCACCCCCAAGGACGGGAAAAGGACAGATACGCAGTATTTT.

This clone was observed a few times. The V and J genes are TRBV5-8 and TRBJ1-4, with D perhaps matching TRBD1 (5 bases). Germline V CDR1 and CDR2: SGHTS, YDEGEE. The CDR3 is 13 residues long. V gave up 5 bases and J gave up 7 bases, with 12 bases separating them. The DNA for the CDR3 is TGTGCCAGCAGAGTGCGTGACAGTGAAAAACTGTTTTTT. This gives the protein CASRVRDSEKLFF.

The chain couples TRBV5-4 to TRBJ1-2, with D perhaps TRBD1 (6 bases). The CDR3 spans 15 residues. V was shortened by 5 bases and J by 0 bases, with 14 bases between the two germline ends. Germline-derived CDR1 and CDR2 are SGHNT and YYREEE (reference sequence). CDR3 residues: CASSSQGFTNYGYTF. The CDR3 region has the DNA TGTGCCAGCAGTTCACAGGGATTCACTAACTATGGCTACACCTTC.

The CDR3 sequence: CASSVYGGEKLFF. CDR3 nucleotides: TGTGCCAGCAGCGTATACGGAGGAGAAAAACTGTTTTTT. The chain employs TRBV9 and TRBJ1-4; D is ambiguous. The CDR3 totals 13 residues. The ends were cut back, 1 base at V and 8 bases at J, with 9 bases in the middle. CDR1 is SGDLS and CDR2 is YYNGEE in the germline V gene.

The chain employs TRBV18 and TRBJ1-1; D might be TRBD1 (6 bases). Germline V CDR1 and CDR2: KGHSH, LQKENI. The CDR3 extends over 14 amino acids. The V end was cut by 2 bases, the J end by 1 base, with 8 bases between. In nucleotides, the CDR3 is TGTGCCAGCTCACCATCCAGGGGGAACACTGAAGCTTTCTTT. The encoded protein is CASSPSRGNTEAFF.

The V gene is TRBV25-1, the J gene TRBJ2-1; 10 bases align to TRBD2. The germline CDR1 and CDR2 sequences are MGHDK and SYGVNS. This CDR3 is 17 amino acids long. The junction had 9 bases not matched to a gene; V was cut back by 4 bases and J by 3 bases. This CDR3 reads CASSGGSGGYNYNEQFF. The CDR3 bases are TGTGCCAGCAGTGGAGGTAGCGGGGGGTACAACTACAATGAGCAGTTCTTC.

The chain joins TRBV9 to TRBJ1-2; TRBD1 matches 10 bases. Germline V gene lookup returns CDR1 SGDLS and CDR2 YYNGEE. The ends lost 3 bases at V and 1 base at J; junction bases unmatched: 6. The CDR3 is made up of 16 amino acids. CDR3 bases: TGTGCCAGCAGCGCATACCGGGACAGGGGTAACTATGGCTACACCTTC. Translation gives CASSAYRDRGNYGYTF.

V is TRBV6-5 and J is TRBJ1-2, with D possibly TRBD1 on 5 matching bases. The V end lost 2 bases, the J end lost 2 bases, and 12 bases lay between the germline ends. The CDR3 consists of 15 residues. The germline CDR1 and CDR2 sequences are MNHEY and SVGAGI. The CDR3 sequence is CASSYGSGQNYGYTF. The CDR3, as DNA: TGTGCCAGCAGTTACGGGTCTGGACAAAACTATGGCTACACCTTC.

This chain joins TRBV19 and TRBJ1-5; unclear D gene. V dropped 7 bases and J dropped 0 bases, with 10 bases sitting between them. The germline V gene encodes CDR1 LNHDA and CDR2 SQIVND (reference sequence). The CDR3 length is 14 residues. The CDR3 nucleotides are TGTGCCAGTACGAGGCCAAATAGCAATCAGCCCCAGCATTTT. It yields the protein CASTRPNSNQPQHF.

This chain links TRBV27 with TRBJ1-6, with TRBD1 as a possible D gene (5 bases). Germline V gives CDR1 MNHEY, CDR2 SMNVEV (reference sequence). This CDR3 is 15 amino acids long. Trimming removed 2 bases at V and 10 bases at J, with 15 bases between. The CDR3 loop reads CASSLDSGERSPLHF. The CDR3 DNA sequence: TGTGCCAGCAGTTTAGATTCGGGGGAGCGGTCACCCCTCCACTTT.

This rearrangement joins TRBV2 to TRBJ1-2, with 10 bases matching TRBD1. V was clipped by 4 bases and J by 2 bases; unmatched bases: 4. There are 15 residues in the CDR3. CDR1 is SNHLY, CDR2 FYNNEI, per germline. The CDR3 DNA follows: TGTGCCAGCAGTGGGACAGGGGGAAGAAACTATGGCTACACCTTC. Translated: CASSGTGGRNYGYTF.

The chain recombines TRBV4-1 with TRBJ1-1; D is unclear. V dropped 1 base and J dropped 8 bases, with 11 bases sitting between them. The CDR3 is made up of 13 amino acids. CDR1 and CDR2 (germline): MGHRA, YSYEKL. The CDR3 region has the DNA TGCGCCAGCAGCCAAGTGCCGGAGGTGGAAGCTTTCTTT. Encoded protein: CASSQVPEVEAFF.

The V gene is TRBV19, the J gene TRBJ1-1; 10 bases agree with TRBD1. Germline lookup yields CDR1 LNHDA and CDR2 SQIVND (reference sequence). This CDR3 is built from 13 residues. J gave up 1 base and V 10 bases, and 3 bases lay outside the gene matches. The CDR3 DNA reads as TGTGCCACGGGACAGGGGCGGAACACTGAAGCTTTCTTT. Encoded protein: CATGQGRNTEAFF.

The chain links TRBV7-2 to TRBJ1-1; tentatively, D is TRBD1 (6 bases). Trimming stripped 6 bases from V and 8 bases from J, with 13 bases between. Germline V gene sequence: CDR1 SGHTA, CDR2 FQGNSA. The length of the CDR3 is 12 residues. The CDR3 sequence: CASRGGGREAFF. In DNA, the CDR3 is TGTGCCAGCAGAGGGGGGGGTAGGGAAGCTTTCTTT.

This rearrangement joins TRBV27 to TRBJ2-3; 8 nucleotides line up with TRBD2. Germline CDR1 is MNHEY and CDR2 is SMNVEV (reference sequence). CDR3 length: 15 amino acids. V was clipped by 5 bases and J by 0 bases; unmatched bases: 4. CDR3 sequence reads: CASSPVAGSTDTQYF. CDR3 DNA sequence: TGTGCCAGCAGTCCAGTAGCGGGGAGCACAGATACGCAGTATTTT.

This sequence joins TRBV6-9 and TRBJ1-1; D perhaps matches TRBD1 (6 bases). Germline values: CDR1 MNHGY, CDR2 SVAAGI. Trimming pared 7 bases from V and 5 bases from J, leaving 20 bases between. The CDR3 covers 15 residues. This chain's CDR3 is CASTRPGQRGTEAFF. The DNA for the CDR3 is TGTGCCAGCACCAGACCGGGCCAAAGGGGGACTGAAGCTTTCTTT.

The chain has TRBV4-2 and TRBJ2-1; 10 bases line up with TRBD2. CDR3 length: 18 amino acids. Germline CDR1 LGHNA, CDR2 YNFKEQ. V lost 1 base to trimming and J lost 3 bases; unmatched junction nucleotides: 9. CDR3 amino acids: CASSQGGASGGHYNEQFF. The CDR3 DNA sequence: TGTGCCAGCAGCCAAGGAGGGGCTAGCGGGGGCCACTACAATGAGCAGTTCTTC.

In its sample, this clone was seen a few times. The V call is TRBV2, the J call TRBJ1-1, with D maybe TRBD1 (5 bases). V lost 6 bases to trimming and J lost 0 bases, with 8 bases between them. This CDR3 has 13 residues. Germline V CDR1 and CDR2: SNHLY, FYNNEI. CDR3 sequence (DNA): TGTGCCAGCAGGACAGCGATGAACACTGAAGCTTTCTTT. Its translation: CASRTAMNTEAFF.

The V and J genes are TRBV2 and TRBJ1-1, with 8 bases identical to TRBD1. There are 15 residues in the CDR3. Germline V gene lookup returns CDR1 SNHLY and CDR2 FYNNEI. V lost 6 bases to trimming and J lost 3 bases; unmatched junction nucleotides: 9. CDR3 in DNA: TGTGCCAGCAGGACCAGGGGGCTCGGGGACACTGAAGCTTTCTTT. This sequence encodes CASRTRGLGDTEAFF.

The rearrangement uses TRBV4-1 and TRBJ2-6; D perhaps matches TRBD1 (5 bases). CDR3 length: 16 residues. Trimming took 5 bases from V and 1 from J, leaving 12 bases between them. Germline V CDR1 and CDR2: MGHRA, YSYEKL. The CDR3 reads CASSYPQVSGANVLTF. CDR3 bases: TGCGCCAGCAGCTACCCACAGGTATCTGGGGCCAACGTCCTGACTTTC.

V gene TRBV5-1 combines with J gene TRBJ2-1; D not certain. V lost 5 bases to trimming and J lost 0 bases, with 12 bases between them. Germline V gene lookup returns CDR1 SGHRS and CDR2 YFSETQ. The CDR3 is 15 amino acids. CDR3 sequence reads: CASRGDPSSYNEQFF. CDR3 DNA sequence: TGCGCCAGCAGGGGCGACCCCAGCTCCTACAATGAGCAGTTCTTC.

This chain uses TRBV19 with TRBJ1-2; D ambiguous. This CDR3 has 13 residues. Per germline, CDR1 LNHDA and CDR2 SQIVND (reference sequence). The V end lost 7 bases, the J end lost 5 bases, and 14 bases lay between the germline ends. CDR3 region: CASMGGQAYGYTF. The CDR3 DNA is TGTGCCAGTATGGGAGGGCAGGCGTATGGCTACACCTTC.

The gene calls are TRBV4-1 and TRBJ1-1; 11 bases agree with TRBD1. Germline CDR1 MGHRA, CDR2 YSYEKL. V lost 2 bases and J lost 3; bases outside the gene matches: 5. The CDR3 length is 16 residues. This CDR3 reads CASSQRTGGFDTEAFF. The CDR3 DNA reads as TGCGCCAGCAGCCAAAGGACAGGGGGCTTTGACACTGAAGCTTTCTTT.

The J gene is TRBJ2-1, the V gene TRBV7-8; 8 bases are a match to TRBD1. The CDR3 spans 15 residues. The trim removed 9 bases at V and 6 bases at J, leaving 13 bases unmatched. Germline V gene lookup returns CDR1 SGHVS and CDR2 FQNEAQ. Written as DNA, the CDR3 is TGTGCCAGTCAACTGGACAGGGCTTCCCTCAATGAGCAGTTCTTC. Translating it yields CASQLDRASLNEQFF. The variable domain in full, completed from reference TRBV7-8 and TRBJ2-1, reads GAGVSQSPRYKVAKRGQDVALRCDPISGHVSLFWYQQALGQGPEFLTYFQNEAQLDKSGLPSDRFFAERPEGSVSTLKIQRTQQEDSAVYLCASQLDRASLNEQFFGPGTRLTVL.

This clone was seen once. V and J are TRBV7-9 and TRBJ1-3; a weak D match, TRBD1 (6 bases). With 1 base removed from V and 5 bases from J, the gap between germline ends came to 12 bases. Germline V gives CDR1 SEHNR, CDR2 FQNEAQ (reference sequence). The CDR3 covers 15 residues. This CDR3 is CASSLGEQGRNTIYF. CDR3 sequence (DNA): TGTGCCAGCAGCTTAGGAGAACAGGGCAGAAACACCATATATTTT.

The rearrangement links TRBV6-5 to TRBJ1-3; unclear D gene. CDR3 length: 14 amino acids. V was pared by 2 bases and J by 1 base, with 6 bases between. CDR1 is MNHEY, CDR2 SVGAGI, per germline. DNA for the CDR3: TGTGCCAGCAGTTACGCCAGATCTGGAAACACCATATATTTT. Protein product: CASSYARSGNTIYF.